These 23 T cell receptor beta chains came from one sample sequenced in a study of Ad26.COV2.S vaccination and SARS-CoV-2 variants. The sample's treatment: approximately 18 received Ad26.COV2.S at low or high dose, single or two shots; about 5 received placebo; per-sample allocation not given. Collection of samples fell on day 63 after the first vaccine or placebo injection. Generated by immunoSEQ multiplex PCR, the TCRdb table keeps only in-frame clones and is missing some. The sample includes fewer than 400,000 clones, about 88% of them seen just once. Specimen: peripheral blood, collected in a trial of Ad26.COV2.S vaccine versus placebo. The receptors stem from a person between 18 and 59 years old who received the Ad26.COV2.S COVID-19 vaccine or a placebo.

The chain employs TRBV10-3 and TRBJ2-7, with D perhaps assigned TRBD1 or TRBD2 (6 bases each). The V gene's germline CDR1 is ENHRY and CDR2 SYGVKD. Trimming shortened V by 11 bases and J by 7 bases, and 18 bases separated the two germline ends. This CDR3 region has 12 residues. The CDR3 DNA is TGTGCCGCTCGAGGAAGAGGGGGGGAGCAGTACTTC. It codes for CAARGRGGEQYF.

This chain links TRBV5-5 with TRBJ2-7; 8 bases are shared with TRBD2. V shed 3 bases and J 7 bases; nucleotides not matched to a gene: 9. The CDR3 spans 14 residues. Per germline, CDR1 SGHKS and CDR2 YYEKEE (reference sequence). As DNA, the CDR3 is TGTGCCAGCAGCTCCCCGTCTACGGGAGGGGAGCAGTACTTC. Its translation is CASSSPSTGGEQYF.

J is TRBJ2-3 and V is TRBV19, with 12 bases lining up with TRBD2. In germline, CDR1 is LNHDA, CDR2 SQIVND (reference sequence). The trim removed 6 bases at V and 2 bases at J, leaving 6 bases unmatched. The CDR3 extends over 16 amino acids. The CDR3 reads CASRSTSGRITDTQYF. CDR3 DNA: TGTGCCAGTAGGTCGACTAGCGGGAGAATCACAGATACGCAGTATTTT.

The chain combines TRBV19 with TRBJ2-7; 8 bases match TRBD1. Germline loops: CDR1 LNHDA, CDR2 SQIVND (reference sequence). The length of the CDR3 is 15 residues. The V and J ends lost 5 bases and 2 bases, in that order; junction bases with no gene match: 8. CDR3 coding DNA: TGTGCCAGTAGTCCGTACAGGGGGTCCACCTACGAGCAGTACTTC. It is translated as CASSPYRGSTYEQYF.

The gene calls are TRBV7-9 and TRBJ2-1, with no clear D. The germline V gene encodes CDR1 SEHNR and CDR2 FQNEAQ (reference sequence). V was pared by 6 bases and J by 6 bases, with 15 bases between. This CDR3 has 14 residues. CDR3 residues: CASSTLGTFNEQFF. The DNA for the CDR3 is TGTGCCAGCAGTACCCTGGGAACCTTCAATGAGCAGTTCTTC.

The J gene is TRBJ1-1, the V gene TRBV30; 9 bases match TRBD1. Germline V CDR1 and CDR2: GTSNPN, SVGIG (reference sequence). V lost 7 bases to trimming and J lost 7 bases; unmatched junction nucleotides: 1. This CDR3 spans 10 amino acids. CDR3 coding DNA: TGTGCCTCGACAGGGGGTGAAGCTTTCTTT. This sequence encodes CASTGGEAFF. Combining the CDR3 with reference TRBV30 and TRBJ1-1 gives the whole variable domain SQTIHQWPATLVQPVGSPLSLECTVEGTSNPNLYWYRQAAGRGLQLLFYSVGIGQISSEVPQNLSASRPQDRQFILSSKKLLLSDSGFYLCASTGGEAFFGQGTRLTVV.

This chain connects TRBV6-5 to TRBJ2-2, with D tentatively TRBD1 or TRBD2 (5 bases each). CDR1 is MNHEY and CDR2 is SVGAGI in the germline V gene. The CDR3 runs to 14 residues. The V gene lost 0 bases and the J gene lost 6 bases, with 8 bases spanning the gap. In DNA, the CDR3 is TGTGCCAGCAGTTACTCAAGGGGAGCCGGGGAGCTGTTTTTT. Its translation is CASSYSRGAGELFF.

Here the CDR3 DNA reads TGTGCCAGCAGTTTCCCAGGGGATGAGCAGTTCTTC. It specifies CASSFPGDEQFF. This rearrangement joins TRBV28 to TRBJ2-1; tentative D call: TRBD1 (6 bases). With 3 bases removed from V and 8 bases from J, the gap between germline ends came to 8 bases. The CDR3 runs 12 residues. The germline gives CDR1 MDHEN, CDR2 SYDVKM.

J is TRBJ2-4 and V is TRBV5-1; D is perhaps TRBD2 (6 bases). The germline CDR1 and CDR2 sequences are SGHRS and YFSETQ. V dropped 4 bases and J dropped 8 bases, with 7 bases sitting between them. The CDR3 loop spans 11 amino acids. The CDR3 spells CASSGGYIQYF. The CDR3 nucleotides are TGCGCCAGCAGCGGGGGGTACATTCAGTACTTC.

This clone was counted once. The J gene is TRBJ1-1, the V gene TRBV11-2; no clear D gene. V was pared by 5 bases and J by 0 bases, with 16 bases between. This CDR3 region has 16 residues. Germline loops: CDR1 SGHAT, CDR2 FQNNGV. The CDR3 DNA follows: TGTGCCAGCAGCCCACGAGGATTCGGGTTGAACACTGAAGCTTTCTTT. This translates into CASSPRGFGLNTEAFF.

V and J are TRBV19 and TRBJ1-6, with D unclear. Germline assignment: CDR1 LNHDA and CDR2 SQIVND (reference sequence). The CDR3 extends over 15 amino acids. V lost 4 bases to trimming and J lost 9 bases, with 16 bases between them. The DNA for the CDR3 is TGTGCCAGTAGTAAAGCGGGCCATTCTGGTTCACCCCTCCACTTT. Protein product: CASSKAGHSGSPLHF.

The chain uses TRBV30 and TRBJ2-5; D ambiguous. Germline V CDR1 and CDR2: GTSNPN, SVGIG (reference sequence). Trimming removed 5 bases from V and 2 bases from J, with 6 bases in between. This CDR3 is built from 11 residues. The CDR3 nucleotides are TGTGCCTGGGCACAACAAGAGACCCAGTACTTC. Its protein is CAWAQQETQYF.

This CDR3 reads CASSWGTAGDNEQFF. Written as DNA, the CDR3 is TGTGCCAGCAGCTGGGGGACAGCCGGCGACAATGAGCAGTTCTTC. This chain connects TRBV11-1 to TRBJ2-1; 7 positions match TRBD1. This CDR3 contains 15 residues. V was clipped by 4 bases and J by 5 bases; unmatched bases: 8. Germline lookup yields CDR1 SGHAT and CDR2 FQDESV (reference sequence).

The chain employs TRBV6-2 or TRBV6-3 and TRBJ2-7; D gene unclear. The CDR3 runs to 12 residues. Germline values: CDR1 MNHEY, CDR2 SVGEGT. V lost 2 bases to trimming and J lost 7 bases, with 9 bases between them. The CDR3 DNA reads TGTGCCAGCAGTTACGTCCCGGCGGAGCAGTACTTC. As protein: CASSYVPAEQYF.

The chain carries TRBV15 and TRBJ1-3; D ambiguous. CDR1 and CDR2 (germline): LNHNV, YYDKDF (reference sequence). This CDR3 comprises 14 residues. The V and J ends lost 7 bases and 0 bases respectively, with 10 bases between them. DNA for the CDR3: TGTGCCACCAAGAAGTCAGCCTCTGGAAACACCATATATTTT. It is translated as CATKKSASGNTIYF.

This clone has only one observation. The chain joins TRBV30 to TRBJ2-7, with 7 bases fitting TRBD1. CDR3 length equals 14 residues. Germline V gene sequence: CDR1 GTSNPN, CDR2 SVGIG (reference sequence). V lost 7 bases, J lost 7 bases, and 16 bases stayed unmatched. This CDR3 reads CASTPRQGRREQYF. Here the CDR3 DNA reads TGTGCCTCCACACCGAGACAGGGTAGGAGAGAGCAGTACTTC.

The gene calls are TRBV6-5 and TRBJ1-2, with 7 nucleotides matching TRBD1. CDR1 and CDR2 from the germline V gene are MNHEY and SVGAGI. This CDR3 has 15 amino acids. V trimming: 6 bases; J trimming: 7 bases; junction bases outside the gene matches: 14. CDR3 protein: CASRLGQQGQSGYTF. As DNA, the CDR3 is TGTGCCAGCAGACTGGGACAGCAGGGGCAAAGTGGCTACACCTTC.

The gene calls are TRBV27 and TRBJ2-1; 10 bases agree with TRBD2. The germline CDR1 and CDR2 sequences are MNHEY and SMNVEV (reference sequence). This CDR3 has 14 residues. V shed 8 bases and J 8 bases; nucleotides not matched to a gene: 9. The CDR3: CASGTSGNGDEQFF. The CDR3 DNA is TGTGCCAGCGGTACTAGCGGGAATGGCGATGAGCAGTTCTTC.

The V and J genes are TRBV5-5 and TRBJ2-3; a weak D match, TRBD1 (6 bases). The CDR3 contains 14 residues. V lost 5 bases, J lost 3 bases, and 13 bases lay in between. The germline CDR1 and CDR2 sequences are SGHKS and YYEKEE (reference sequence). The CDR3 region is CASRLTGLTDTQYF. The CDR3 bases are TGTGCCAGCAGGTTGACAGGATTAACAGATACGCAGTATTTT.

The J gene is TRBJ2-1, the V gene TRBV20-1, with 7 bases identical to TRBD2. The V gene end was trimmed by 3 bases and the J gene end by 6 bases; junction bases not matched to a gene: 8. CDR1 and CDR2 from the germline V gene are DFQATT and SNEGSKA (reference sequence). The length of the CDR3 is 14 residues. The CDR3 DNA is TGCAGTGCTAGTGGCGGGAGCGACACCAATGAGCAGTTCTTC. Translation: CSASGGSDTNEQFF.

The V and J genes are TRBV5-1 and TRBJ2-3; 7 bases match TRBD2. The germline V gene has CDR1 SGHRS and CDR2 YFSETQ. The CDR3 is 13 residues long. Trimming took 4 bases from V and 4 from J; bases not matched to a gene: 3. CDR3 DNA: TGCGCCAGCAGCCTTGGGGGGGCAGATACGCAGTATTTT. Translation: CASSLGGADTQYF.

The chain is built from TRBV2 and TRBJ1-1, with a weak D call TRBD1 (6 bases). This CDR3 is 15 amino acids long. Germline V CDR1 and CDR2: SNHLY, FYNNEI. With 9 bases removed from V and 0 bases from J, the gap between germline ends came to 17 bases. In DNA, the CDR3 is TGTGCCAGTTTCGAGGACAGCACGATGAACACTGAAGCTTTCTTT. Protein: CASFEDSTMNTEAFF.

V usage is TRBV6-5 and J usage is TRBJ1-2; no firm D call. Trimming took 6 bases from V and 8 from J, leaving 19 bases between them. Germline V lookup: CDR1 MNHEY, CDR2 SVGAGI. This CDR3 is built from 14 residues. The CDR3 sequence is CASSQRTSGGGYTF. Written as DNA, the CDR3 is TGTGCCAGCAGCCAGCGGACCTCTGGCGGAGGCTACACCTTC.